One and the same sample provided the 21 T cell receptor beta chains below, sequenced in a study of OX40 agonist ivuxolimab in advanced cancers. The assay was immunoSEQ multiplex PCR, and TCRdb's table has in-frame clones only and misses some. The table has tens of thousands of clones, more than 75% seen once. The specimen was CD4+ or CD8+ T cells sorted from blood, collected in a trial of the OX40 agonist ivuxolimab. All receptors come from an adult with an advanced solid tumor such as melanoma, head and neck, liver or kidney cancer.

The chain recombines TRBV4-1 with TRBJ2-3; 8 bases fit TRBD1. The CDR3 has 13 residues. Germline V gene data show CDR1 as MGHRA and CDR2 as YSYEKL. V lost 6 bases, J lost 5 bases, and 4 bases stayed unmatched. CDR3 coding DNA: TGCGCCAGCAGTCCCGACAGGGGAGATACGCAGTATTTT. Its translation: CASSPDRGDTQYF.

The V call is TRBV9, the J call TRBJ2-1; 9 nucleotides line up with TRBD2. The CDR3 is 14 residues long. Germline V CDR1 and CDR2: SGDLS, YYNGEE. V trimming: 0 bases; J trimming: 10 bases; junction bases outside the gene matches: 5. The CDR3 DNA sequence: TGTGCCAGCAGCGTAGCTAGCGGGGATGACGAGCAGTTCTTC. Amino acid sequence: CASSVASGDDEQFF.

The rearrangement uses TRBV10-3 and TRBJ2-2; D is ambiguous. Per the germline V gene, CDR1 is ENHRY and CDR2 is SYGVKD. The CDR3 extends over 12 amino acids. The germline V and J ends were trimmed by 7 bases and 3 bases, with 6 bases remaining between them. DNA of the CDR3: TGTGCCATCACCACAGACACCGGGGAGCTGTTTTTT. It is translated as CAITTDTGELFF.

The chain is built from TRBV9 and TRBJ1-1; the D gene is possibly TRBD1 (5 bases). The ends were cut back, 3 bases at V and 6 bases at J, with 9 bases in the middle. This CDR3 comprises 12 residues. Per the germline V gene, CDR1 is SGDLS and CDR2 is YYNGEE. The CDR3 nucleotides read TGTGCCAGCAGCGGAGGGGCCTCTGAAGCTTTCTTT. Protein product: CASSGGASEAFF.

This clone was counted a single time. V is TRBV27 and J is TRBJ2-5, with 13 bases that match TRBD2. This CDR3 has 17 residues. Germline V lookup: CDR1 MNHEY, CDR2 SMNVEV (reference sequence). The V gene end was trimmed by 3 bases and the J gene end by 9 bases; junction bases not matched to a gene: 13. This CDR3 reads CASSFLQTSGGPLSQYF. The DNA of the CDR3 is TGTGCCAGCAGTTTCCTCCAGACTAGCGGGGGGCCTCTGTCCCAGTACTTC.

This clone appeared a single time. The V gene is TRBV4-3, the J gene TRBJ2-1, with a possible D match to TRBD1 (8 bases). Trimming stripped 3 bases from V and 6 bases from J, with 18 bases between. Germline CDR1 is LGHNA and CDR2 is YSLEER. The CDR3 spans 16 residues. The CDR3 reads CASSHEPGGGGNEQFF. The CDR3 nucleotides read TGCGCCAGCAGCCACGAACCAGGGGGCGGGGGCAATGAGCAGTTCTTC.

The chain recombines TRBV27 with TRBJ1-2; D call uncertain. This CDR3 region has 14 residues. The germline V gene encodes CDR1 MNHEY and CDR2 SMNVEV (reference sequence). Deletions cut 4 bases from V and 8 bases from J, with 17 bases between. The CDR3 here is CASSSFHIGWGYTF. As DNA, the CDR3 is TGTGCCAGCAGTTCCTTCCATATAGGATGGGGCTACACCTTC.

The chain joins TRBV13 to TRBJ2-7; perhaps TRBD1 as D (5 bases). The V and J ends lost 4 bases and 6 bases respectively, with 7 bases between them. The germline gives CDR1 PRHDT, CDR2 FYEKMQ (reference sequence). The CDR3 has 11 residues. CDR3 sequence reads: CASSWGGEQYF. Written as DNA, the CDR3 is TGTGCCAGCAGCTGGGGCGGCGAGCAGTACTTC.

The chain employs TRBV27 and TRBJ2-7; TRBD2 is a possible D gene (5 bases). CDR1 MNHEY and CDR2 SMNVEV come from the germline V gene (reference sequence). This CDR3 is built from 16 residues. V was pared by 7 bases and J by 1 base, with 20 bases between. CDR3 nucleotide sequence: TGTGCCAGCACCTCCGGTTCGGCTAGCAATTCCTACGAGCAGTACTTC. Translated: CASTSGSASNSYEQYF.

This chain joins TRBV13 and TRBJ2-1; D not resolved. In germline, CDR1 is PRHDT, CDR2 FYEKMQ (reference sequence). Trimming stripped 3 bases from V and 15 bases from J, with 15 bases between. This CDR3 region has 12 residues. DNA of the CDR3: TGTGCCAGCAGCTTTCAGTCGCCAAGCTGGTTCTTC. Translation gives CASSFQSPSWFF.

CDR3 DNA sequence: TGTGCCAGCAGTCCTGACGGTTTTAATCAGCCCCAGCATTTT. Translating gives CASSPDGFNQPQHF. The chain carries TRBV28 and TRBJ1-5; no clear D. The CDR3 contains 14 residues. Trimming cost V 5 bases and J 4 bases, with 12 bases left between them. From germline, CDR1 is MDHEN and CDR2 SYDVKM.

The CDR3 loop reads CASGRVGINEQFF. The CDR3 region has the DNA TGTGCCTCCGGGAGGGTTGGCATCAATGAGCAGTTCTTC. This chain connects TRBV12-5 to TRBJ2-1, with 8 bases matching TRBD2. This CDR3 region has 13 residues. Germline loops: CDR1 LGHNT, CDR2 FRNRAP.

The J gene is TRBJ2-1, the V gene TRBV11-3; TRBD2 aligns across 11 bases. The trim removed 3 bases at V and 8 bases at J, leaving 6 bases unmatched. The V gene's germline CDR1 is SGHNT and CDR2 YENEEA. The length of the CDR3 is 15 residues. In DNA form, the CDR3 reads TGTGCCAGCAGCTTGCCGGGACTAGCGGTCCATGAGCAGTTCTTC. Its protein is CASSLPGLAVHEQFF.

This clone was seen once. The CDR3 protein is CASSQGTGMNTEAFF. In DNA, the CDR3 is TGCGCCAGCAGCCAAGGGACAGGCATGAACACTGAAGCTTTCTTT. The rearrangement uses TRBV4-3 and TRBJ1-1, with TRBD1 matching 7 bases. J lost 0 bases, V lost 1 base, and 2 bases had no gene match. This CDR3 spans 15 amino acids. Germline V CDR1 and CDR2: LGHNA, YSLEER.

This clone was observed once. The CDR3 region has the DNA TGTGCCAGCAGCCCGGGGACCCAACCTTACACCGGGGAGCTGTTTTTT. Translated, it gives CASSPGTQPYTGELFF. The chain is built from TRBV5-6 and TRBJ2-2; D is perhaps TRBD1 or TRBD2 (5 bases each). V was shortened by 4 bases and J by 3 bases, with 16 bases between the two germline ends. In germline, CDR1 is SGHDT, CDR2 YYEEEE. The CDR3 contains 16 residues.

The DNA of the CDR3 is TGTGCCAGCAGTCCCCGGGGGAGGGAGAACACTGAAGCTTTCTTT. Its protein product is CASSPRGRENTEAFF. The chain recombines TRBV28 with TRBJ1-1; maybe TRBD1 (5 bases). V lost 5 bases to trimming and J lost 1 base, with 14 bases between them. Germline assignment: CDR1 MDHEN and CDR2 SYDVKM. This CDR3 contains 15 residues.

The chain recombines TRBV12-5 with TRBJ2-1; D call uncertain. V lost 5 bases and J lost 9, with 14 bases in between. CDR3 size: 13 residues. Germline CDR1 reads LGHNT; CDR2 reads FRNRAP. The CDR3 reads CASGGGSSVEQFF. DNA for the CDR3: TGTGCTAGTGGTGGTGGCTCTTCGGTTGAGCAGTTCTTC. Complete variable domain (other parts from reference TRBV12-5 and TRBJ2-1): DARVTQTPRHKVTEMGQEVTMRCQPILGHNTVFWYRQTMMQGLELLAYFRNRAPLDDSGMPKDRFSAEMPDATLATLKIQPSEPRDSAVYFCASGGGSSVEQFFGPGTRLTVL.

This clone was observed a handful of times. The chain combines TRBV4-3 with TRBJ2-3; no definite D call. Germline V CDR1 and CDR2: LGHNA, YSLEER. The CDR3 sequence is 16 residues long. V was trimmed by 2 bases and J by 5 bases, leaving 17 bases between them. The CDR3 DNA sequence: TGCGCCAGCAGCCAACCCTTCGGGTCTGGGAAAGATACGCAGTATTTT. As protein: CASSQPFGSGKDTQYF.

This sequence joins TRBV19 and TRBJ2-1, with TRBD1 as a possible D gene (5 bases). Germline V gene lookup returns CDR1 LNHDA and CDR2 SQIVND (reference sequence). CDR3 size: 14 residues. V lost 8 bases and J lost 0, with 11 bases in between. The CDR3 sequence is CASLDSSSYNEQFF. In DNA form, the CDR3 reads TGTGCCAGTTTAGACAGCTCCTCCTACAATGAGCAGTTCTTC.

The CDR3 protein is CASSIAPGTNYGYTF. The CDR3, as DNA: TGTGCCAGTAGTATCGCCCCGGGAACAAACTATGGCTACACCTTC. The rearrangement uses TRBV19 and TRBJ1-2; no reliable D call. V lost 3 bases to trimming and J lost 2 bases, with 13 bases between them. Germline CDR1 reads LNHDA; CDR2 reads SQIVND (reference sequence). The CDR3 is 15 amino acids.

The chain couples TRBV5-4 to TRBJ2-5; D is perhaps TRBD2 (6 bases). The V end lost 3 bases, the J end lost 5 bases, and 11 bases lay between the germline ends. From germline, CDR1 is SGHNT and CDR2 YYREEE (reference sequence). The CDR3 runs 13 residues. CDR3 amino acids: CASSSGTDETQYF. The CDR3 DNA is TGTGCCAGCAGCTCCGGGACTGACGAGACCCAGTACTTC.